The source of this TCR beta chain is a study of blood T cell repertoires in COVID-19. Across the whole study: PBMCs, B-cell-depleted T cells, or T cells provided the cDNA or gDNA that made up the material.

Authors' methods: Counts of nucleated cells, estimated from reference gene primer amplification, were obtained. The data were produced by immunoSEQ multiplex PCR, yet TCRdb's version contains in-frame clones alone and is incomplete. The D gene and trimming were derived from the DNA, and the V and J assignments and clone size from that table. Of 250,000 to 350,000 clones in the sample, less than 85% were seen once. In germline, CDR1 is MDHEN, CDR2 SYDVKM. The trim removed 7 bases at V and 4 bases at J, leaving 5 bases unmatched. The length of the CDR3 is 14 residues. Seattle's cohort entered during active infection and was followed longitudinally.

The chain couples TRBV28 to TRBJ1-2; the match to TRBD1 covers 11 bases. Sequenced sample: peripheral blood. The origin of this receptor is a human donor with COVID-19, enrolled during active disease. The donor label of this sample is uncertain. The CDR3 DNA follows: TGTGCCAGCATGGGGACAGGGGGATTCTATGGCTACACCTTC. Translation gives CASMGTGGFYGYTF.